The 20 T cell receptor beta chains in this list originate from one sample, sequenced in a study of cytomegalovirus exposure and HLA in healthy donors. Both 60 Vbeta primers and 13 Jbeta primers went into the PCR. Method: immunoSEQ multiplex PCR; TCRdb's copy keeps in-frame clones and lacks some. Here the sample spans around 120,000 clones, over 80% being singletons. The sample consisted of PBMCs. These receptors all stem from a boy younger than 18 in good health and CMV-seronegative.

V is TRBV7-3 and J is TRBJ2-2, with 7 nucleotides matching TRBD2. The V gene's germline CDR1 is SGHTA and CDR2 FQGTGA. V shed 6 bases and J 0 bases; nucleotides not matched to a gene: 4. The CDR3 has 15 amino acids. Here the CDR3 reads CASRPSGANTGELFF. The CDR3 DNA reads TGTGCCAGCAGGCCCAGCGGGGCGAACACCGGGGAGCTGTTTTTT.

The rearrangement links TRBV5-3 to TRBJ2-7; 8 positions match TRBD2. TRBV5-3 is an open reading frame, and its role is uncertain. The CDR3 contains 16 residues. Trimming removed 0 bases from V and 2 bases from J; junction bases left unmatched: 7. The DNA for the CDR3 is TGTGCCAGAAGCTTGGGTTTCCGCGGGAGGACCTACGAGCAGTACTTC. Translation: CARSLGFRGRTYEQYF.

This rearrangement joins TRBV5-1 to TRBJ2-3, with D uncertain. V was trimmed by 1 base and J by 1 base, leaving 19 bases between them. The length of the CDR3 is 18 residues. Germline V CDR1 and CDR2: SGHRS, YFSETQ. CDR3 nucleotide sequence: TGCGCCAGCAGCTTGAGGAGTTGGCCTAGGTCTGGCACAGATACGCAGTATTTT. Translation gives CASSLRSWPRSGTDTQYF.

The chain carries TRBV4-1 and TRBJ2-2; 7 bases are a match to TRBD2. The trim removed 3 bases at V and 4 bases at J, leaving 5 bases unmatched. Germline CDR1 MGHRA, CDR2 YSYEKL. The CDR3 is 15 amino acids. CDR3 in DNA: TGCGCCAGCAGCCACAGCGGGACCGGCACCGGGGAGCTGTTTTTT. It encodes CASSHSGTGTGELFF.

This clone was observed a few times. The chain combines TRBV4-1 with TRBJ2-2, with 10 positions matching TRBD2. This CDR3 is 15 amino acids long. CDR1 is MGHRA and CDR2 is YSYEKL in the germline V gene. V shed 1 base, J shed 8 bases, and the junction held 4 bases outside the gene matches. The CDR3 nucleotides read TGCGCCAGCAGCCAAGGGGCTAGCGGGAGAGGGGAGCTGTTTTTT. The encoded protein is CASSQGASGRGELFF.

In this sample, this clone turned up a few times. This chain connects TRBV9 to TRBJ1-6, with D possibly being TRBD1 (6 bases). This CDR3 has 15 residues. The germline V gene encodes CDR1 SGDLS and CDR2 YYNGEE. The V end lost 4 bases, the J end lost 6 bases, and 14 bases lay between the germline ends. The CDR3 DNA follows: TGTGCCAGCAGCCCCCCAGGGGCGACTAATTCACCCCTCCACTTT. This gives the protein CASSPPGATNSPLHF.

DNA of the CDR3: TGCGCCAGCAGCTCAGACTGGGCAACTAATGAAAAACTGTTTTTT. Encoded protein: CASSSDWATNEKLFF. The gene calls are TRBV5-1 and TRBJ1-4; the D is unclear. The germline V gene has CDR1 SGHRS and CDR2 YFSETQ. The CDR3 spans 15 residues. The V and J ends lost 3 bases and 0 bases respectively, with 9 bases between them.

The J gene is TRBJ1-1, the V gene TRBV18, with 7 bases identical to TRBD1. This CDR3 comprises 16 residues. Germline CDR1 reads KGHSH; CDR2 reads LQKENI. V gave up 3 bases and J gave up 1 base; unmatched junction bases: 8. The DNA for the CDR3 is TGTGCCAGCTCACCTGATAGGAGACAGGGGAACACTGAAGCTTTCTTT. It encodes CASSPDRRQGNTEAFF.

This clone was counted only a few times. The V gene is TRBV4-1, the J gene TRBJ1-1, with D possibly TRBD1 on 6 matching bases. The CDR3 covers 13 residues. Germline V CDR1 and CDR2: MGHRA, YSYEKL. V was cut by 4 bases and J by 4 bases, with 10 bases left in between. The CDR3 here is CASSLLRGTEAFF. Here the CDR3 DNA reads TGCGCCAGCAGCCTACTCAGGGGCACTGAAGCTTTCTTT.

This sequence joins TRBV19 and TRBJ2-3, with D possibly matching TRBD1 (5 bases). With 11 bases removed from V and 2 bases from J, the gap between germline ends came to 14 bases. Germline assignment: CDR1 LNHDA and CDR2 SQIVND (reference sequence). The CDR3 runs 13 residues. The CDR3 region has the DNA TGTGCCTTACAGGTTGTACTCACAGATACGCAGTATTTT. Its translation: CALQVVLTDTQYF.

V and J are TRBV4-1 and TRBJ2-3; D remains unclear. Trimming took off 3 bases at V and 0 bases at J, with 7 bases between the two ends. Germline-derived CDR1 and CDR2 are MGHRA and YSYEKL. This CDR3 contains 14 residues. In DNA, the CDR3 is TGCGCCAGCAGCCAGTCCAGAAGCACAGATACGCAGTATTTT. Its translation: CASSQSRSTDTQYF.

The CDR3 spells CAWSVGANSPLHF. The CDR3 DNA follows: TGTGCCTGGAGTGTGGGAGCTAATTCACCCCTCCACTTT. The V call is TRBV30, the J call TRBJ1-6; unclear D gene. The CDR3 totals 13 residues. CDR1 is GTSNPN and CDR2 is SVGIG in the germline V gene (reference sequence). Trimming removed 0 bases from V and 6 bases from J, with 6 bases in between.

The J gene is TRBJ2-5, the V gene TRBV7-9; 8 bases align to TRBD2. With V trimmed by 4 bases and J by 4 bases, 14 bases remained unmatched. Germline V CDR1 and CDR2: SEHNR, FQNEAQ (reference sequence). The length of the CDR3 is 17 residues. The CDR3 DNA follows: TGTGCCAGCAGCTGGGGACTGACGGGAGGGCTAGGAGAGACCCAGTACTTC. Residues: CASSWGLTGGLGETQYF.

This clone came up a few times. This sequence joins TRBV11-2 and TRBJ2-7; tentative D call: TRBD2 (7 bases). The CDR3 loop spans 13 amino acids. Trimming pared 6 bases from V and 3 bases from J, leaving 12 bases between. Germline loops: CDR1 SGHAT, CDR2 FQNNGV. The chain's CDR3 is CASRRGRGYEQYF. CDR3 bases: TGTGCCAGCAGGAGGGGGAGGGGCTACGAGCAGTACTTC.

This clone appeared a single time. This chain joins TRBV11-2 and TRBJ2-1, with 8 bases identical to TRBD1. CDR3 size: 14 residues. In germline, CDR1 is SGHAT, CDR2 FQNNGV. Trimming removed 2 bases from V and 7 bases from J; junction bases left unmatched: 4. In DNA form, the CDR3 reads TGTGCCAGCAGCTTAAGAGACAGGGGAAATGAGCAGTTCTTC. It yields the protein CASSLRDRGNEQFF.

V usage is TRBV7-9 and J usage is TRBJ1-3, with no clear D. V was shortened by 0 bases and J by 3 bases, with 6 bases between the two germline ends. Germline loops: CDR1 SEHNR, CDR2 FQNEAQ (reference sequence). The CDR3 covers 14 residues. The CDR3 DNA follows: TGTGCCAGCAGCTTAGCTAGTGGTGGAAACACCATATATTTT. Residues: CASSLASGGNTIYF.

For this clone: Other DNA variants within this sample encode the same CDR3. This chain links TRBV5-4 with TRBJ2-5; 7 bases line up with TRBD2. V gave up 1 base and J gave up 3 bases; unmatched junction bases: 0. CDR1 SGHNT and CDR2 YYREEE come from the germline V gene (reference sequence). The CDR3 is 13 amino acids. The CDR3 protein is CASSLRGEETQYF. The CDR3 bases are TGTGCCAGCAGCTTGCGGGGGGAAGAGACCCAGTACTTC.

J is TRBJ1-4 and V is TRBV30, with 7 bases fitting TRBD1. The CDR3 loop spans 13 amino acids. The germline V gene encodes CDR1 GTSNPN and CDR2 SVGIG (reference sequence). Trimming at V came to 1 base and at J to 13 bases, leaving 9 bases not matched to a gene. CDR3 protein: CAWSERTGRGLFF. The CDR3 DNA follows: TGTGCCTGGAGTGAAAGGACAGGAAGGGGACTGTTTTTT.

V gene TRBV5-1 combines with J gene TRBJ2-7, with TRBD1 matching over 7 bases. Unmatched junction bases numbered 7, after V lost 7 bases and J lost 3 bases. This CDR3 has 13 amino acids. In germline, CDR1 is SGHRS, CDR2 YFSETQ. The CDR3 DNA reads TGCGCCAGCCGGCGGACAGGACTCTACGAGCAGTACTTC. As protein: CASRRTGLYEQYF.

The V gene is TRBV6-1, the J gene TRBJ1-2, with D perhaps matching TRBD1 (6 bases). CDR1 MNHNS and CDR2 SASEGT come from the germline V gene. The CDR3 is 15 amino acids. The germline V and J ends were trimmed by 6 bases and 5 bases, with 19 bases remaining between them. CDR3 sequence (DNA): TGTGCCAGCAGGGACCTCCGGAACAGGGTGTATGGCTACACCTTC. It encodes CASRDLRNRVYGYTF.